A selection of T cell receptor beta chains follows, all from one sample in a study of blood T cells in healthy people across ages. TCRdb re-derived calls from the 5' RACE reads in MiXCR, one entry per CDR3 protein. The sample contains some 640,000 distinct CDR3 sequences, approximately 30% of which appear only once. The sequenced sample was blood. Every receptor here comes from a woman older than 75 in good health. Both conserved end residues are part of each CDR3. Each record gives: V gene, J gene, clone size, D gene, CDR3 DNA, CDR3 protein. The D gene is left open where the match is weak. Rows give clone size only sometimes, using once, few, many, or a class for an expanded clone.

V gene: TRBV19
J gene: TRBJ2-7
clone size: few
D gene: NA
CDR3 DNA: TGTGCCAGTAGTATAAGGACAGTCGGGTCCTACGAGCAGTACTTC
CDR3 protein: CASSIRTVGSYEQYF

V gene: TRBV28
J gene: TRBJ2-5
clone size: few
D gene: NA
CDR3 DNA: TGTGCCAGCAGGATGACTAGAGGGGTCGAGACCCAGTACTTC
CDR3 protein: CASRMTRGVETQYF

V gene: TRBV9
J gene: TRBJ2-2
clone size: NA
D gene: NA
CDR3 DNA: TGTGCCAGCAGAGGGGACGCGAACACCGGGGAGCTGTTTTTT
CDR3 protein: CASRGDANTGELFF

V gene: TRBV5-1
J gene: TRBJ1-1
clone size: NA
D gene: NA
CDR3 DNA: TGCGCCAGCAGCGACCTGGCCAGACGGAAAGCTTTCTTT
CDR3 protein: CASSDLARRKAFF

V gene: TRBV9
J gene: TRBJ2-4
clone size: many
D gene: NA
CDR3 DNA: TGTGCCAGCAGCGTCACAGGGGCCAAAAACATTCAGTACTTC
CDR3 protein: CASSVTGAKNIQYF

V gene: TRBV7-9
J gene: TRBJ2-5
clone size: NA
D gene: TRBD2
CDR3 DNA: TGTGCCAGCATGGGCTCCCAGCGGGGCCCCAGGACCCAGTACTTC
CDR3 protein: CASMGSQRGPRTQYF

V gene: TRBV5-1
J gene: TRBJ2-7
clone size: NA
D gene: NA
CDR3 DNA: TGCGCCAGCAGCTTGGGAGGAGACTCGCGGGGTTACAATGAGCAGTACTTC
CDR3 protein: CASSLGGDSRGYNEQYF

V gene: TRBV4-1
J gene: TRBJ2-3
clone size: many
D gene: NA
CDR3 DNA: TGCGCCAGCAGCCAGTCGTGGGGAGGTAGCACAGATACGCAGTATTTT
CDR3 protein: CASSQSWGGSTDTQYF

V gene: TRBV9
J gene: TRBJ2-7
clone size: many
D gene: TRBD2
CDR3 DNA: TGTGCCAGCAGCTCTAGCGGGGGGCGCGAGCAGTACTTC
CDR3 protein: CASSSSGGREQYF

V gene: TRBV7-3
J gene: TRBJ1-2
clone size: many
D gene: NA
CDR3 DNA: TGTGCCAGCAGCTCCCAGGGATTTGATGGCTACACCTTC
CDR3 protein: CASSSQGFDGYTF

V gene: TRBV11-2
J gene: TRBJ2-6
clone size: NA
D gene: NA
CDR3 DNA: TGTGCCAGCAGCTTCCCTGCCCTCTCTGGGGCCAACGCCCTGACTTTC
CDR3 protein: CASSFPALSGANALTF

V gene: TRBV29-1
J gene: TRBJ1-1
clone size: many
D gene: NA
CDR3 DNA: TGCAGCGTTGAAAGGGGAACAGCCCTCATGAACACTGAAGCTTTCTTT
CDR3 protein: CSVERGTALMNTEAFF

V gene: TRBV3-1
J gene: TRBJ2-7
clone size: many
D gene: TRBD1
CDR3 DNA: TGTGCCAGCAGCCAAGAATGGGACAGGGTGGACGAGCAGTACTTC
CDR3 protein: CASSQEWDRVDEQYF

V gene: TRBV3-1
J gene: TRBJ1-1
clone size: few
D gene: TRBD1
CDR3 DNA: TGTGCCAGCAGCCTCACGACAGGGAGAGCTTTCTTT
CDR3 protein: CASSLTTGRAFF

V gene: TRBV5-1
J gene: TRBJ1-5
clone size: many
D gene: NA
CDR3 DNA: TGCGCCAGCAGCTTGGGGCAGTTTAGCAATCAGCCCCAGCATTTT
CDR3 protein: CASSLGQFSNQPQHF

V gene: TRBV14
J gene: TRBJ2-7
clone size: few
D gene: NA
CDR3 DNA: TGTGCCAGCAGCTTTAGCCTCAATGAGCAGTACTTC
CDR3 protein: CASSFSLNEQYF

V gene: TRBV29-1
J gene: TRBJ2-7
clone size: once
D gene: TRBD2
CDR3 DNA: TGCAGCATTGAAGTTCCGGTAGCGGGGGGGCGTGCGCAGTACTTC
CDR3 protein: CSIEVPVAGGRAQYF

V gene: TRBV6-2/TRBV6-3
J gene: TRBJ2-3
clone size: many
D gene: NA
CDR3 DNA: TGTGCCAGCAGTCCTCAGATGCGGGGTGGCGCAGATACGCAGTATTTT
CDR3 protein: CASSPQMRGGADTQYF

V gene: TRBV7-2
J gene: TRBJ2-5
clone size: many
D gene: NA
CDR3 DNA: TGTGCCAGCAGCTTCAGTTTAGCGAGAGACCAAGAGACCCAGTACTTC
CDR3 protein: CASSFSLARDQETQYF

V gene: TRBV20-1
J gene: TRBJ2-1
clone size: NA
D gene: TRBD2
CDR3 DNA: TGCAGTGCTCACCCGGGACTAGCCAACAATGAGCAGTTCTTC
CDR3 protein: CSAHPGLANNEQFF

V gene: TRBV30
J gene: TRBJ1-5
clone size: few
D gene: NA
CDR3 DNA: TGTGCCTGGAGGGCCTCCGAAGGGCAGCCCCAGCATTTT
CDR3 protein: CAWRASEGQPQHF

V gene: TRBV18
J gene: TRBJ2-5
clone size: few
D gene: NA
CDR3 DNA: TGTGCCACCCAGGTCGATCGGCAAGAGACCCAGTACTTC
CDR3 protein: CATQVDRQETQYF

V gene: TRBV20-1
J gene: TRBJ1-2
clone size: NA
D gene: TRBD1
CDR3 DNA: TGCAGTGCTAGACAACAGGGGATCGGCTACACCTTC
CDR3 protein: CSARQQGIGYTF

V gene: TRBV6-5
J gene: TRBJ2-3
clone size: many
D gene: TRBD1
CDR3 DNA: TGTGCCAGCAGTTACGGACAGGGTGACGCAGATACGCAGTATTTT
CDR3 protein: CASSYGQGDADTQYF

V gene: TRBV20-1
J gene: TRBJ2-1
clone size: many
D gene: TRBD2
CDR3 DNA: TGCAGTGCCATAGCGGGGGGGAAAAGGGATGAGCAGTTCTTC
CDR3 protein: CSAIAGGKRDEQFF

V gene: TRBV6-5
J gene: TRBJ2-6
clone size: many
D gene: NA
CDR3 DNA: TGTGCCAGCAGCCGGGGGAGGTCACACTCTGGGGCCAACGTCCTGACTTTC
CDR3 protein: CASSRGRSHSGANVLTF

V gene: TRBV28
J gene: TRBJ2-7
clone size: few
D gene: TRBD2
CDR3 DNA: TGTGCCAGCAGTTTCGACATGGGGGGGGGGACGGCGTACGAGCAGTACTTC
CDR3 protein: CASSFDMGGGTAYEQYF

V gene: TRBV7-6
J gene: TRBJ2-1
clone size: NA
D gene: TRBD2
CDR3 DNA: TGTGCCAGCAGCTTAGAGGAACTAGCGGAGATGAATGAGCAGTTCTTC
CDR3 protein: CASSLEELAEMNEQFF